This T cell receptor (beta chain) derives from a study of cytomegalovirus exposure and HLA in healthy donors. General study points: Later analysis identified a missense DCLRE1C variant that was linked to TCR beta V- and J-gene trimming.

The PCR ran on 60 Vbeta and 13 Jbeta primers. This table comes from immunoSEQ multiplex PCR, and its TCRdb copy is limited to in-frame clones, with some not included. The data contain about 190,000 clones, around 87% of them singletons. With respect to this clone: Its matching antigen is unknown. The junction differs from germline at one of its ends, possibly a read error.

Germline V lookup: CDR1 SNHLY, CDR2 FYNNEI. The CDR3 length is 16 residues. The chain carries TRBV2 and TRBJ2-5, with a tentative D call TRBD2 (6 bases). The receptor was derived from a young man in good health and CMV-seronegative. The sequenced material came from PBMCs. The CDR3 spells CASSGRWFSGSSPPHF. The CDR3 coding sequence is TGTGCCAGCAGTGGGAGGTGGTTTAGCGGTTCCTCACCCCCCCACTTC. Complete variable domain (other parts from reference TRBV2 and TRBJ2-5): EPEVTQTPSHQVTQMGQEVILRCVPISNHLYFYWYRQILGQKVEFLVSFYNNEISEKSEIFDDQFSVERPDGSNFTLKIRSTKLEDSAMYFCASSGRWFSGSSPPHFGPGTRLLVL.